This TCR beta chain was profiled in a study of OX40 agonist ivuxolimab in advanced cancers. Libraries were prepared by immunoSEQ multiplex PCR; TCRdb keeps only in-frame clonotypes and omits some of them. The data show about 49,000 clones, approximately 80% seen once. The V end lost 1 base, the J end lost 1 base, and 11 bases lay between the germline ends. The germline V gene encodes CDR1 MGHRA and CDR2 YSYEKL. The CDR3 is made up of 15 amino acids. This clone was picked up one time. What it binds is not known. Findings of the study overall: CD8+ T cells (on average) carried more expanded clones than CD4+ T cells.

J is TRBJ2-7 and V is TRBV4-1; D gene unclear. The TCR sequence derives from an adult with an advanced solid tumor such as melanoma, head and neck, liver or kidney cancer. This material consisted of CD4+ or CD8+ T cells sorted from blood, taken in a trial of the OX40 agonist ivuxolimab. For the CDR3, the DNA is TGCGCCAGCAGCCAAGGGGCCGCCTCATCCTACGAGCAGTACTTC. This translates into CASSQGAASSYEQYF.